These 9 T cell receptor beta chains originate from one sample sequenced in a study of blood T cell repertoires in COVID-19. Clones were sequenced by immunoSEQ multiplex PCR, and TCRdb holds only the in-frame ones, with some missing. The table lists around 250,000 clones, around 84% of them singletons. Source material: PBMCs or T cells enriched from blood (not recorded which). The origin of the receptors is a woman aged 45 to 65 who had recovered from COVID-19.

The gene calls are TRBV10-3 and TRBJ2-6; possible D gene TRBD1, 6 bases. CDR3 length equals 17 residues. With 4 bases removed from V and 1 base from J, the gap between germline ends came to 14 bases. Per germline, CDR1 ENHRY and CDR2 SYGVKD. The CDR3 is CAISAGDGASGANVLTF. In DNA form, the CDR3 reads TGTGCCATCAGTGCAGGGGACGGGGCATCTGGGGCCAACGTCCTGACTTTC.

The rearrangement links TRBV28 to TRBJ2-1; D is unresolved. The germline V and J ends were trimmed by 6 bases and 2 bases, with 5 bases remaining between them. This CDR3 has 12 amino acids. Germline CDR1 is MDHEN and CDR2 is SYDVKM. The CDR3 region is CASSPAYNEQFF. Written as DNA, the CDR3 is TGTGCCAGCAGCCCGGCCTACAATGAGCAGTTCTTC.

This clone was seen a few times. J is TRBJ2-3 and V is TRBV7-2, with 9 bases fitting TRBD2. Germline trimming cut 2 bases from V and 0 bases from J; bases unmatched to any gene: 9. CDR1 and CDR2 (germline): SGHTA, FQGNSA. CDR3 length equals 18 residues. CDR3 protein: CASSLSLPSGTSTDTQYF. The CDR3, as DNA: TGTGCCAGCAGCTTAAGTCTGCCTAGCGGGACCAGCACAGATACGCAGTATTTT.

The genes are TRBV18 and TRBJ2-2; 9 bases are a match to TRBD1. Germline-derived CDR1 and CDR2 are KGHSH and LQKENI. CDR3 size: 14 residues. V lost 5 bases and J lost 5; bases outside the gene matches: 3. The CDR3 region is CASSAGTGTGELFF. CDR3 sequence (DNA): TGTGCCAGCTCAGCCGGGACAGGGACCGGGGAGCTGTTTTTT.

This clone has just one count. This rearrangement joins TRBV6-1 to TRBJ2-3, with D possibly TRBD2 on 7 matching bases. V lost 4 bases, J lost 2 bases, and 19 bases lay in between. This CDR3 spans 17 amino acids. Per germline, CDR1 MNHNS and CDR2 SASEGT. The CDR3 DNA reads TGTGCCAGCAGTGGTGGGGGGGGGCGCGTTATCACAGATACGCAGTATTTT. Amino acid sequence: CASSGGGGRVITDTQYF.

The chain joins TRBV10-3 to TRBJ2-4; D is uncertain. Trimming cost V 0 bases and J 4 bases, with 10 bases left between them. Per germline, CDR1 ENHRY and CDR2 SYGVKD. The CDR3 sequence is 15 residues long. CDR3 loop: CAISESSRNKNIQYF. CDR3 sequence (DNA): TGTGCCATCAGTGAGTCTAGTCGAAATAAAAACATTCAGTACTTC.

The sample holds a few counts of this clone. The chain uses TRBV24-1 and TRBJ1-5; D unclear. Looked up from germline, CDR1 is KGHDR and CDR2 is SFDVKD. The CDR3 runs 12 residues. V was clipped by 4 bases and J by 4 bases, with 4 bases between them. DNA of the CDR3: TGTGCCACCAGTGAACAAAATCAGCCCCAGCATTTT. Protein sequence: CATSEQNQPQHF.

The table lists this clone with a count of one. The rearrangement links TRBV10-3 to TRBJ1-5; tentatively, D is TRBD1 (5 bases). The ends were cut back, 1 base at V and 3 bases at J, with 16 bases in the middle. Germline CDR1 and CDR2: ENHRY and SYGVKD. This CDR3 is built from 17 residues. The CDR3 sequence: CAISEYAPQGSNQPQHF. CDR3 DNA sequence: TGTGCCATCAGTGAGTACGCGCCCCAGGGATCCAATCAGCCCCAGCATTTT.

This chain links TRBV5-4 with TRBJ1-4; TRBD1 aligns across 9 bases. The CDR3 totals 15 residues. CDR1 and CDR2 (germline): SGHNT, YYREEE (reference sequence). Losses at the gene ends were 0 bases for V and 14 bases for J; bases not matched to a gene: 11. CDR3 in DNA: TGTGCCAGCAGCTTGGCCGGGACAGGGCATTTCAGGCTGTTTTTT. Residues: CASSLAGTGHFRLFF. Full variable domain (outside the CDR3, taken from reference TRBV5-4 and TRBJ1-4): ETGVTQSPTHLIKTRGQQVTLRCSSQSGHNTVSWYQQALGQGPQFIFQYYREEENGRGNFPPRFSGLQFPNYSSELNVNALELDDSALYLCASSLAGTGHFRLFFGSGTQLSVL.